The 20 T cell receptor beta chains below all came from one sample that was sequenced in a study of blood T cells in healthy people across ages. Primers used in a second PCR of roughly 7 to 12 cycles were a sample-barcoded 5' primer and a J-beta primer mix. TCRdb re-called the 5' RACE reads through MiXCR, storing one row per CDR3 protein. The sample holds fewer than 1,000,000 distinct CDR3 sequences; 40% to 50% are singletons and the top ten take roughly a fifth. Specimen: blood. These receptors were collected from a man aged 60-69 years in good health.

This CDR3 reads CASSLMQGYGYTF. The CDR3 DNA reads TGTGCCAGCAGCCTAATGCAGGGGTATGGCTACACCTTC. The rearrangement joins TRBV6-2 or TRBV6-3 to TRBJ1-2; TRBD1 is a possible D gene (6 bases). V was clipped by 6 bases and J by 5 bases, with 13 bases between them. There are 13 residues in the CDR3. CDR1 and CDR2 (germline): MNHEY, SVGEGT.

This chain joins TRBV7-8 and TRBJ2-1; 7 bases are shared with TRBD1. Per the germline V gene, CDR1 is SGHVS and CDR2 is FQNEAQ. V shed 3 bases, J shed 7 bases, and the junction held 15 bases outside the gene matches. This CDR3 comprises 17 residues. CDR3 amino acids: CASSFTMTGFGENEQFF. In DNA, the CDR3 is TGTGCCAGCAGCTTTACCATGACAGGGTTTGGAGAGAATGAGCAGTTCTTC.

The chain links TRBV4-1 to TRBJ2-1; 10 positions agree with TRBD2. The CDR3 is made up of 14 amino acids. Germline V gene data show CDR1 as MGHRA and CDR2 as YSYEKL. J lost 9 bases, V lost 4 bases, and 6 bases had no gene match. CDR3 residues: CASSPTTSGIEQFF. In DNA form, the CDR3 reads TGCGCCAGCAGCCCCACCACTAGCGGGATTGAGCAGTTCTTC.

This clonotype was picked up a small number of times. The gene calls are TRBV6-2 or TRBV6-3 and TRBJ2-5; D not certain. V gave up 4 bases and J gave up 11 bases, with 11 bases separating them. Germline CDR1 MNHEY, CDR2 SVGEGT. The CDR3 runs 11 residues. The CDR3 DNA follows: TGTGCCAGCAGTTTCCCAGAAGAGCAGTACTTC. It codes for CASSFPEEQYF.

The chain is built from TRBV7-9 and TRBJ2-7; the D call may be TRBD1 or TRBD2 (5 bases each). This CDR3 is built from 14 residues. V lost 4 bases and J lost 7, with 17 bases in between. Germline V gives CDR1 SEHNR, CDR2 FQNEAQ (reference sequence). CDR3 nucleotides: TGTGCCAGCAGCTCCTCCGGGACCCCAGGGGAGCAGTACTTC. Amino acid sequence: CASSSSGTPGEQYF.

V is TRBV20-1 and J is TRBJ1-2; D is unresolved. Trimming removed 3 bases at V and 5 bases at J, with 7 bases between. CDR1 and CDR2 (germline): DFQATT, SNEGSKA (reference sequence). The CDR3 loop spans 11 amino acids. Written as DNA, the CDR3 is TGCAGTGCTAGTAAGGCGTATGGCTACACCTTC. It translates to CSASKAYGYTF.

There are a few counts of this clonotype. The chain employs TRBV10-3 and TRBJ1-1, with a possible D match to TRBD1 (5 bases). The CDR3 extends over 13 amino acids. The V and J ends lost 10 bases and 3 bases respectively, with 15 bases between them. CDR1 is ENHRY, CDR2 SYGVKD, per germline. CDR3 DNA sequence: TGTGCCACGGCCCTTGACAGTTACACTGAAGCTTTCTTT. Encoded protein: CATALDSYTEAFF.

This clonotype was recorded a few times. The chain links TRBV6-1 to TRBJ1-2, with 7 bases identical to TRBD1. Germline V gives CDR1 MNHNS, CDR2 SASEGT. CDR3 length: 17 amino acids. J gave up 3 bases and V 6 bases, and 16 bases lay outside the gene matches. CDR3 in amino acids: CASRKTGAPAGDYGYTF. CDR3 bases: TGTGCCAGCAGAAAAACAGGGGCCCCCGCGGGGGACTATGGCTACACCTTC.

A few counts support this clonotype. The chain recombines TRBV12-3 or TRBV12-4 with TRBJ2-4; 10 bases fit TRBD2. The CDR3 runs 16 residues. Trimming took 5 bases from V and 0 from J; bases not matched to a gene: 4. DNA for the CDR3: TGTGCCAGCAGTCCGCTAGCGGGGGTAGCCAAAAACATTCAGTACTTC. Amino acids: CASSPLAGVAKNIQYF.

The chain employs TRBV5-1 and TRBJ2-1; 9 bases agree with TRBD1. The CDR3 runs to 13 residues. V shed 4 bases and J 15 bases; nucleotides not matched to a gene: 11. Germline V gives CDR1 SGHRS, CDR2 YFSETQ. The CDR3 sequence: CASSGDRAGEWFF. The CDR3, as DNA: TGCGCCAGCAGCGGGGACAGGGCGGGGGAGTGGTTCTTC.

This chain joins TRBV11-2 and TRBJ2-1, with D possibly TRBD1 on 5 matching bases. The J call may be mistaken, given a closer DNA end match to TRBJ2-7. CDR3 length equals 13 residues. In germline, CDR1 is SGHAT, CDR2 FQNNGV. CDR3 protein: CATRPAQGHEQYF. The CDR3 DNA is TGTGCCACCAGGCCAGCCCAGGGCCACGAGCAGTACTTC.

This clonotype was seen repeatedly, ten times or more. The rearrangement joins TRBV12-5 to TRBJ2-6; D is undetermined. Looked up from germline, CDR1 is LGHNT and CDR2 is FRNRAP. The CDR3 has 16 residues. V was cut by 0 bases and J by 1 base, with 7 bases left in between. The CDR3 nucleotides read TGTGCTAGTGGTTTGGTTCTAGGTTCTGGGGCCAACGTCCTGACTTTC. It yields the protein CASGLVLGSGANVLTF.

The V and J genes are TRBV7-2 and TRBJ1-6; D unclear. Germline loops: CDR1 SGHTA, CDR2 FQGNSA. The CDR3 is 12 residues long. Trimming took off 4 bases at V and 9 bases at J, with 7 bases between the two ends. Here the CDR3 reads CASSSLRSPLHF. In DNA, the CDR3 is TGTGCCAGCAGCTCTCTTCGTTCACCCCTCCACTTT.

This clonotype was counted between two and nine times. This sequence joins TRBV15 and TRBJ1-5; TRBD1 is a possible D gene (6 bases). The CDR3 is 13 residues long. CDR1 and CDR2 (germline): LNHNV, YYDKDF (reference sequence). Trimming removed 8 bases at V and 0 bases at J, with 8 bases between. The CDR3 reads CATSGVSNQPQHF. The CDR3 bases are TGTGCCACCTCAGGGGTTAGCAATCAGCCCCAGCATTTT. Combining the CDR3 with reference TRBV15 and TRBJ1-5 gives the whole variable domain DAMVIQNPRYQVTQFGKPVTLSCSQTLNHNVMYWYQQKSSQAPKLLFHYYDKDFNNEADTPDNFQSRRPNTSFCFLDIRSPGLGDTAMYLCATSGVSNQPQHFGDGTRLSIL.

J is TRBJ2-3 and V is TRBV5-1; 9 bases match TRBD2. The CDR3 has 16 residues. Germline CDR1 and CDR2: SGHRS and YFSETQ. V lost 5 bases and J lost 1; bases outside the gene matches: 8. The CDR3 protein is CASRKSSGVGTDTQYF. CDR3 sequence (DNA): TGCGCCAGCAGAAAATCTAGCGGGGTGGGCACAGATACGCAGTATTTT. Filled out from reference TRBV5-1 and TRBJ2-3, the complete variable domain reads KAGVTQTPRYLIKTRGQQVTLSCSPISGHRSVSWYQQTPGQGLQFLFEYFSETQRNKGNFPGRFSGRQFSNSRSEMNVSTLELGDSALYLCASRKSSGVGTDTQYFGPGTRLTVL.

This clonotype was seen only a few times. V gene TRBV3-1 combines with J gene TRBJ2-3; no clear D gene. Germline loops: CDR1 LGHDT, CDR2 YNNKEL (reference sequence). The ends were cut back, 1 base at V and 9 bases at J, with 8 bases in the middle. The CDR3 is 12 amino acids. CDR3 residues: CASSQVAATQYF. CDR3 DNA sequence: TGTGCCAGCAGCCAAGTCGCAGCCACGCAGTATTTT.

J is TRBJ2-3 and V is TRBV7-3; either TRBD1 or TRBD2 may fit D (6 bases each). The V end was cut by 2 bases, the J end by 2 bases, with 11 bases between. Per the germline V gene, CDR1 is SGHTA and CDR2 is FQGTGA. The CDR3 is made up of 15 amino acids. CDR3 amino acids: CASSLGGLHTDTQYF. The CDR3 DNA is TGTGCCAGCAGCTTAGGGGGGCTCCACACAGATACGCAGTATTTT.

Remarks on this clonotype: This sequence may be a read error, since a much larger clone differs from it by one base. The V gene is TRBV29-1, the J gene TRBJ2-5, with D possibly being TRBD1 or TRBD2 (5 bases each). This CDR3 spans 14 amino acids. V lost 6 bases and J lost 11, with 25 bases in between. Germline V gene lookup returns CDR1 SQVTM and CDR2 ANQGSEA. The CDR3 DNA is TGCAGCGTATTAGGGGCAGGGACGCGGAATGAGCAGTACTTC. Encoded protein: CSVLGAGTRNEQYF.

The V and J genes are TRBV30 and TRBJ1-5; TRBD1 matches at 8 bases. The CDR3 contains 14 residues. The germline V gene has CDR1 GTSNPN and CDR2 SVGIG (reference sequence). The junction had 2 bases not matched to a gene; V was cut back by 1 base and J by 3 bases. CDR3 sequence: CAWSEGQVNQPQHF. CDR3 DNA sequence: TGTGCCTGGAGTGAGGGACAGGTCAATCAGCCCCAGCATTTT.

The chain is built from TRBV7-2 and TRBJ1-5, with D tentatively TRBD1 (6 bases). This CDR3 has 17 residues. CDR1 is SGHTA and CDR2 is FQGNSA in the germline V gene. Trimming took 7 bases from V and 0 from J, leaving 19 bases between them. CDR3 amino acids: CASTLGGVQVSNQPQHF. The CDR3 region has the DNA TGTGCCAGCACGCTAGGGGGGGTTCAGGTTAGCAATCAGCCCCAGCATTTT.